These 4 T cell receptor beta chains were all obtained from the same sample, sequenced in a study of blood T cell repertoires in COVID-19. TCRdb's copy holds only in-frame clones and misses some; the assay was immunoSEQ multiplex PCR. The data show about 110,000 clones, over 70% seen once. Sequencing was performed on peripheral blood. These receptors were taken from a human donor with acute or convalescent COVID-19. The donor label of this sample is uncertain.

The chain is built from TRBV7-6 and TRBJ2-3; the match to TRBD2 covers 8 bases. The length of the CDR3 is 15 residues. Per germline, CDR1 SGHVS and CDR2 FNYEAQ. The V segment lost 1 base and the J segment 3 bases; nucleotides outside the gene matches: 3. The CDR3 DNA reads as TGTGCCAGCAGCTTAGGCGGGGGGCAGACAGATACGCAGTATTTT. Its protein product is CASSLGGGQTDTQYF.

The rearrangement uses TRBV19 and TRBJ1-5; the match to TRBD1 covers 7 bases. The CDR3 extends over 14 amino acids. The trim removed 4 bases at V and 7 bases at J, leaving 7 bases unmatched. Germline V gene data show CDR1 as LNHDA and CDR2 as SQIVND (reference sequence). CDR3 protein: CASSTDRVSQPQHF. The CDR3 nucleotides are TGTGCCAGTAGTACCGACAGGGTAAGCCAGCCCCAGCATTTT.

The J gene is TRBJ2-3, the V gene TRBV29-1, with TRBD1 as a possible D gene (5 bases). Germline CDR1 and CDR2: SQVTM and ANQGSEA. V was trimmed by 0 bases and J by 4 bases, leaving 11 bases between them. This CDR3 comprises 14 residues. The DNA of the CDR3 is TGCAGCGTTGAAGAACAGGTTTTTCCAGATACGCAGTATTTT. Its protein is CSVEEQVFPDTQYF.

This clone was picked up a small number of times. The CDR3 nucleotides are TGTGCCAGCAGCTTGCAGGGGGCCAAAAACATTCAGTACTTC. Its protein product is CASSLQGAKNIQYF. The chain joins TRBV5-4 to TRBJ2-4; D may be TRBD1 (6 bases). There are 14 residues in the CDR3. Germline CDR1 reads SGHNT; CDR2 reads YYREEE (reference sequence). V was trimmed by 1 base and J by 1 base, leaving 6 bases between them.